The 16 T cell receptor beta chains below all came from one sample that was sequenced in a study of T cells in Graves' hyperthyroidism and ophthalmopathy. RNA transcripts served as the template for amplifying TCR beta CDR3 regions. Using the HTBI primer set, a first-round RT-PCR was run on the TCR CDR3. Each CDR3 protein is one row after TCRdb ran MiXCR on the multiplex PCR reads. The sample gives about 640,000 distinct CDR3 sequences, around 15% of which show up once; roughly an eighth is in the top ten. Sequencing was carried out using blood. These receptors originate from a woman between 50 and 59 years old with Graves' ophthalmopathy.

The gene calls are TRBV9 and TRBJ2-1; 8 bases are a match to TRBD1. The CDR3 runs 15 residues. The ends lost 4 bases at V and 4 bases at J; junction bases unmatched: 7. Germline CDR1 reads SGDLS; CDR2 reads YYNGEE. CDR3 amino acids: CASSLTGQEYNEQFF. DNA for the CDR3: TGTGCCAGCAGCCTCACGGGACAGGAGTACAATGAGCAGTTCTTC.

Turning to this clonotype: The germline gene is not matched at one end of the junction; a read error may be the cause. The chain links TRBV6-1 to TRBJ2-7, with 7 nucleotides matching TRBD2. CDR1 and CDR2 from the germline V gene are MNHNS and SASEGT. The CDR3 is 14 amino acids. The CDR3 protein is CASSSGGRGYEHYF. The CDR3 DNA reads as TGTGCCAGCAGTTCAGGCGGGAGAGGGTACGAGCACTACTTC.

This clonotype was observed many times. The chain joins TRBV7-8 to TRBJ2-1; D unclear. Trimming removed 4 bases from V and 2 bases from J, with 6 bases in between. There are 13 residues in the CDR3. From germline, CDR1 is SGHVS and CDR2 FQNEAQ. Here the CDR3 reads CASSSDPYNEQFF. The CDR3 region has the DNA TGTGCCAGCAGCTCAGACCCCTACAATGAGCAGTTCTTC.

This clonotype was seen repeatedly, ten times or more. CDR3 nucleotide sequence: TGTGCCAGCAGTATGGGACTAGCGGGAGGCGGCACCGGGGAGCTGTTTTTT. Translation: CASSMGLAGGGTGELFF. This chain joins TRBV12-3 or TRBV12-4 and TRBJ2-2; TRBD2 matches at 15 bases. The CDR3 runs 17 residues. The V gene end was trimmed by 5 bases and the J gene end by 4 bases; junction bases not matched to a gene: 5.

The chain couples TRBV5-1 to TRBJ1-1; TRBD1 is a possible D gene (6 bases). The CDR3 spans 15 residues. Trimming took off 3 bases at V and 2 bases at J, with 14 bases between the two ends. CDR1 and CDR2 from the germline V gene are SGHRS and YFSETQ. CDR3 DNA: TGCGCCAGCAGCTCCACCTACAGGGTTAACACTGAAGCTTTCTTT. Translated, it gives CASSSTYRVNTEAFF.

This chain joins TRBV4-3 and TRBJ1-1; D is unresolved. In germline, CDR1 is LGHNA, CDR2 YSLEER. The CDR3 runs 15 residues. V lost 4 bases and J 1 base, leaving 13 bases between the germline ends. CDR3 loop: CASSPGGFRNTEAFF. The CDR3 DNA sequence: TGCGCCAGCAGCCCAGGAGGGTTCAGGAACACTGAAGCTTTCTTT.

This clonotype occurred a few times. CDR3 in amino acids: CASSNGGFAEAFF. In DNA form, the CDR3 reads TGTGCCAGTAGTAACGGGGGGTTCGCTGAAGCTTTCTTT. The rearrangement joins TRBV19 to TRBJ1-1; tentatively, D is TRBD1 (5 bases). V was shortened by 4 bases and J by 6 bases, with 12 bases between the two germline ends. The germline gives CDR1 LNHDA, CDR2 SQIVND (reference sequence). This CDR3 has 13 amino acids.

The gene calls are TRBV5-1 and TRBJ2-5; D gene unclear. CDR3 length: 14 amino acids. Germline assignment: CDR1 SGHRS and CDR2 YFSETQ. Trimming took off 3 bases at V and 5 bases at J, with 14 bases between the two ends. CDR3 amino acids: CASSSKAPTETQYF. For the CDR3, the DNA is TGCGCCAGCAGCTCCAAAGCCCCGACGGAGACCCAGTACTTC. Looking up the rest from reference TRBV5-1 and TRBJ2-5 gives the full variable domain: KAGVTQTPRYLIKTRGQQVTLSCSPISGHRSVSWYQQTPGQGLQFLFEYFSETQRNKGNFPGRFSGRQFSNSRSEMNVSTLELGDSALYLCASSSKAPTETQYFGPGTRLLVL.

The CDR3 DNA is TGTGCCAGCAGTTACGGATCCAGGGGAATCTACGAGCAGTACTTC. Translation: CASSYGSRGIYEQYF. The chain links TRBV6-2 or TRBV6-3 to TRBJ2-7; D may be TRBD1 (6 bases). With 2 bases removed from V and 3 bases from J, the gap between germline ends came to 14 bases. The CDR3 consists of 15 residues. Germline CDR1 MNHEY, CDR2 SVGEGT.

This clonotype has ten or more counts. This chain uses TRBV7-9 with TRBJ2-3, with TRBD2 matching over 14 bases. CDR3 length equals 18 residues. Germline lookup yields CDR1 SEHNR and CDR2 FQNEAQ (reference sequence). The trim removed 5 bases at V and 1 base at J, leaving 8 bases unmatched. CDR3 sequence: CASSLPGLAGARTDTQYF. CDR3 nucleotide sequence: TGTGCCAGCAGCCTACCGGGACTAGCGGGAGCCCGCACAGATACGCAGTATTTT.

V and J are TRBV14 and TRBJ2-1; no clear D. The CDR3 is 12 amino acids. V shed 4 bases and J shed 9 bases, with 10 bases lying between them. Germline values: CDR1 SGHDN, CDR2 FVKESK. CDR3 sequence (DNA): TGTGCCAGCAGCCTCCGGCGTGCTGAGCAGTTCTTC. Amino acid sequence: CASSLRRAEQFF.

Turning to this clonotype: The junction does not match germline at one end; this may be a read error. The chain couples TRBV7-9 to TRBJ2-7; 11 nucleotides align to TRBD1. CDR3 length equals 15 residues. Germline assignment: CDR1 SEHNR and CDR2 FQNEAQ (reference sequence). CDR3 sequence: CASSGQGAISYDQYF. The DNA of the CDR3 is TGTGCCAGCAGCGGACAGGGGGCCATTTCCTACGATCAGTACTTC.

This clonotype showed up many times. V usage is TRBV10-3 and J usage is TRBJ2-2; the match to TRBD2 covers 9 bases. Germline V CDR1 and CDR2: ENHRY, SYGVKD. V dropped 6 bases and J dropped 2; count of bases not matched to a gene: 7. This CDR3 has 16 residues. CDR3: CAIRNKREANTGELFF. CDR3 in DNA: TGTGCCATCAGAAATAAGCGGGAGGCTAACACCGGGGAGCTGTTTTTT.

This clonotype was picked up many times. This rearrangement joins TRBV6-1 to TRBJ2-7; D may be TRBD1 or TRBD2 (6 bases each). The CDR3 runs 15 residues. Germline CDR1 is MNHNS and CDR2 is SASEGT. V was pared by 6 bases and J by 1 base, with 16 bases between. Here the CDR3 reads CASRTVEGGSYEQYF. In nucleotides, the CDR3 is TGTGCCAGCAGGACCGTCGAGGGGGGATCCTACGAGCAGTACTTC.

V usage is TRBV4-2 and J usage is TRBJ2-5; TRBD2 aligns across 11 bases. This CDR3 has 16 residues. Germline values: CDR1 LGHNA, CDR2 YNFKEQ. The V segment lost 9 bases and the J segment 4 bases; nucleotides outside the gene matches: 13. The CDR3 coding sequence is TGTGCCAGTGCCAAGTCCGGGACTAGCGGCGGAGAGACCCAGTACTTC. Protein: CASAKSGTSGGETQYF.

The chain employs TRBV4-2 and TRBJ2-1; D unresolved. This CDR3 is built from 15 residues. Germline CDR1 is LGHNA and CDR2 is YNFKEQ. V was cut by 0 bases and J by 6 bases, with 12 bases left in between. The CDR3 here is CASSQEFSQVNEQFF. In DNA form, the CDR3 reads TGTGCCAGCAGCCAAGAGTTCTCCCAAGTCAATGAGCAGTTCTTC.